A single sample gave rise to the 25 T cell receptor beta chains below, sequenced in a study of T cells in Graves' hyperthyroidism and ophthalmopathy. There were TCR beta CDR3 regions amplified from RNA transcripts. An initial round of RT-PCR targeting the TCR CDR3 relied on the HTBI primer set. TCRdb independently ran MiXCR on the multiplex PCR reads; one entry per CDR3 protein. The sample shows roughly 700,000 distinct CDR3 sequences, 13% to 15% of them seen only once. The material sequenced was blood. These receptors all stem from a woman younger than 30 with Graves' hyperthyroidism.

Only a few counts were recorded for this clonotype. The CDR3 loop is CSGADPLRHEQFF. In DNA form, the CDR3 reads TGCAGCGGGGCCGACCCCCTTCGACATGAGCAGTTCTTC. The V call is TRBV29-1, the J call TRBJ2-1; unclear D gene. The V end was cut by 7 bases, the J end by 8 bases, with 18 bases between. This CDR3 is built from 13 residues. Germline loops: CDR1 SQVTM, CDR2 ANQGSEA.

The chain carries TRBV19 and TRBJ1-1; no reliable D call. This CDR3 is 15 amino acids long. The germline gives CDR1 LNHDA, CDR2 SQIVND (reference sequence). V lost 3 bases to trimming and J lost 1 base, with 12 bases between them. CDR3 in amino acids: CASSIPPRPNTEAFF. CDR3 coding DNA: TGTGCCAGTAGTATCCCCCCCCGCCCGAACACTGAAGCTTTCTTT.

The chain couples TRBV19 to TRBJ2-1; D perhaps matches TRBD1 (5 bases). The CDR3 contains 15 residues. Germline V CDR1 and CDR2: LNHDA, SQIVND (reference sequence). The V and J ends lost 7 bases and 7 bases respectively, with 20 bases between them. DNA of the CDR3: TGTGCCAGTAACTCCCCCCTCAGGGTGAATAATGAGCAGTTCTTC. Amino acid sequence: CASNSPLRVNNEQFF.

There are many counts of this clonotype. The chain employs TRBV28 and TRBJ1-1; TRBD1 is a possible D gene (5 bases). The CDR3 has 15 residues. Germline CDR1 MDHEN, CDR2 SYDVKM. The V end lost 2 bases, the J end lost 4 bases, and 14 bases lay between the germline ends. The CDR3 nucleotides are TGTGCCAGCAGTTTAGGGGGAGGGGTATTCACTGAAGCTTTCTTT. Translation gives CASSLGGGVFTEAFF. Supplemented by reference TRBV28 and TRBJ1-1, the full variable domain reads DVKVTQSSRYLVKRTGEKVFLECVQDMDHENMFWYRQDPGLGLRLIYFSYDVKMKEKGDIPEGYSVSREKKERFSLILESASTNQTSMYLCASSLGGGVFTEAFFGQGTRLTVV.

This clonotype was observed many times. This chain connects TRBV9 to TRBJ1-2; D remains ambiguous. Germline loops: CDR1 SGDLS, CDR2 YYNGEE. V was clipped by 0 bases and J by 9 bases, with 9 bases between them. The CDR3 loop spans 12 amino acids. The CDR3 protein is CASSVGIGSYTF. The CDR3 DNA reads TGTGCCAGCAGCGTAGGTATAGGAAGCTACACCTTC.

This clonotype was counted a single time. A much larger clone lies a single base off, so this may be a read error. Here the CDR3 omits its conserved ending phenylalanine or tryptophan, so a read error is the likely source. This chain joins TRBV7-3 and TRBJ2-1; D is unclear. V lost 5 bases and J lost 2, with 10 bases in between. The germline CDR1 and CDR2 sequences are SGHTA and FQGTGA. This CDR3 contains 14 residues. The CDR3 nucleotides read TGTGCCAGCAGCCCCGATGGACCCTACAATGAGCAGTTCCTC. The encoded protein is CASSPDGPYNEQFL.

This clonotype was observed a handful of times. V is TRBV30 and J is TRBJ2-1; TRBD2 aligns across 7 bases. J gave up 5 bases and V 2 bases, and 9 bases lay outside the gene matches. Germline values: CDR1 GTSNPN, CDR2 SVGIG (reference sequence). The length of the CDR3 is 15 residues. As DNA, the CDR3 is TGTGCCTGGAGTAAAATCGGACTAGGGCACAATGAGCAGTTCTTC. This encodes CAWSKIGLGHNEQFF. Variable domain in full (rest from reference TRBV30 and TRBJ2-1): SQTIHQWPATLVQPVGSPLSLECTVEGTSNPNLYWYRQAAGRGLQLLFYSVGIGQISSEVPQNLSASRPQDRQFILSSKKLLLSDSGFYLCAWSKIGLGHNEQFFGPGTRLTVL.

The V call is TRBV5-1, the J call TRBJ2-5; 16 bases map to TRBD2. The CDR3 runs 18 residues. The V gene's germline CDR1 is SGHRS and CDR2 YFSETQ. The junction had 10 bases not matched to a gene; V was cut back by 3 bases and J by 5 bases. CDR3 sequence: CASSSQGTSGRAGETQYF. In nucleotides, the CDR3 is TGCGCCAGCAGCTCCCAGGGGACTAGCGGGAGGGCCGGGGAGACCCAGTACTTC.

CDR3 sequence: CASTFFLLAGGYNEQFF. CDR3 DNA: TGTGCCAGCACTTTCTTCCTACTAGCGGGGGGCTACAATGAGCAGTTCTTC. The rearrangement joins TRBV12-3 or TRBV12-4 to TRBJ2-1, with TRBD2 matching over 12 bases. The CDR3 extends over 17 amino acids. The ends lost 7 bases at V and 3 bases at J; junction bases unmatched: 10.

This clonotype occurred many times. The chain has TRBV18 and TRBJ2-2; TRBD2 aligns across 8 bases. From germline, CDR1 is KGHSH and CDR2 LQKENI. Losses at the gene ends were 3 bases for V and 3 bases for J; bases not matched to a gene: 3. The CDR3 is made up of 15 amino acids. For the CDR3, the DNA is TGTGCCAGCTCACCTGGGACTAGAGACACCGGGGAGCTGTTTTTT. It encodes CASSPGTRDTGELFF.

There are a few counts of this clonotype. This chain joins TRBV19 and TRBJ1-5, with TRBD1 matching 8 bases. V lost 6 bases and J lost 9; bases outside the gene matches: 13. The CDR3 consists of 15 residues. CDR1 is LNHDA and CDR2 is SQIVND in the germline V gene (reference sequence). The CDR3 region has the DNA TGTGCCAGTAGACAAGGACAGGGAGGGGGTTCGCCCCAGCATTTT. Encoded protein: CASRQGQGGGSPQHF.

This clonotype was found many times. This sequence joins TRBV20-1 and TRBJ2-7; D is perhaps TRBD2 (6 bases). The length of the CDR3 is 13 residues. Germline V gene sequence: CDR1 DFQATT, CDR2 SNEGSKA (reference sequence). Trimming cost V 3 bases and J 4 bases, with 13 bases left between them. In DNA form, the CDR3 reads TGCAGTGCTAGGGGAGGTTTCGGTTACGAGCAGTACTTC. Amino acids: CSARGGFGYEQYF.

This clonotype was counted at least ten times. The chain joins TRBV28 to TRBJ1-5; D gene uncertain. This CDR3 comprises 18 residues. Trimming removed 1 base at V and 0 bases at J, with 16 bases between. Germline CDR1 and CDR2: MDHEN and SYDVKM. The DNA for the CDR3 is TGTGCCAGCAGTTTATTCGGTCCGAAAAAATATAGCAATCAGCCCCAGCATTTT. It is translated as CASSLFGPKKYSNQPQHF.

A remark on this clonotype: This may be a read error, as it is one base from a much larger clone. The genes are TRBV7-3 and TRBJ2-5; 7 bases are shared with TRBD2. CDR1 SGHTA and CDR2 FQGTGA come from the germline V gene. The CDR3 is 15 amino acids. The CDR3 DNA is TGTGCCAGCAGCTTAATGGTGGGGAGGGGCCAGACCCATTACTTC. It encodes CASSLMVGRGQTHYF. The complete variable domain, with remaining parts taken from reference TRBV7-3 and TRBJ2-5, reads GAGVSQTPSNKVTEKGKYVELRCDPISGHTALYWYRQSLGQGPEFLIYFQGTGAADDSGLPNDRFFAVRPEGSVSTLKIQRTERGDSAVYLCASSLMVGRGQTHYFGPGTRLLVL.

The CDR3 DNA sequence: TGTGCCAGCAGCCAAAAGGGGGTTTTGAACTATGGCTACACCTTC. Residues: CASSQKGVLNYGYTF. V is TRBV27 and J is TRBJ1-2, with a possible D match to TRBD1 (6 bases). V lost 6 bases, J lost 2 bases, and 16 bases lay in between. The CDR3 has 15 amino acids. Germline V gene sequence: CDR1 MNHEY, CDR2 SMNVEV (reference sequence).

The table lists this clonotype with many counts. The V gene is TRBV4-1, the J gene TRBJ1-2; the D is unclear. The CDR3 has 16 residues. Trimming stripped 4 bases from V and 5 bases from J, with 20 bases between. Looked up from germline, CDR1 is MGHRA and CDR2 is YSYEKL. The CDR3 DNA follows: TGCGCCAGCAGCCCCGCTACCGCGGCAGGATCTTATGGCTACACCTTC. It specifies CASSPATAAGSYGYTF.

This clonotype was recorded many times. The chain has TRBV2 and TRBJ2-3; D gene ambiguous. This CDR3 region has 15 residues. V was pared by 3 bases and J by 0 bases, with 10 bases between. Germline CDR1 SNHLY, CDR2 FYNNEI. The CDR3 DNA reads as TGTGCCAGCAGTGATTCAACAGATAGCACAGATACGCAGTATTTT. Amino acids: CASSDSTDSTDTQYF.

This clonotype was observed a handful of times. J is TRBJ2-7 and V is TRBV4-1, with D possibly matching TRBD1 (6 bases). Deletions cut 1 base from V and 1 base from J, with 11 bases between. The CDR3 is 15 residues long. Germline V gene lookup returns CDR1 MGHRA and CDR2 YSYEKL. In DNA form, the CDR3 reads TGCGCCAGCAGCCAAGTCCGTCAGGGGTCCTACGAGCAGTACTTC. Amino acids: CASSQVRQGSYEQYF.

This clonotype occurred a few times. The chain combines TRBV7-9 with TRBJ1-5; 10 nucleotides match TRBD1. The CDR3 loop spans 15 amino acids. CDR1 SEHNR and CDR2 FQNEAQ come from the germline V gene (reference sequence). V shed 0 bases, J shed 5 bases, and the junction held 1 base outside the gene matches. The CDR3 nucleotides read TGTGCCAGCAGCTTAGCGGGACAGGGGTATCAGCCCCAGCATTTT. Protein sequence: CASSLAGQGYQPQHF. Full variable domain (remainder filled in from reference TRBV7-9 and TRBJ1-5): DTGVSQNPRHKITKRGQNVTFRCDPISEHNRLYWYRQTLGQGPEFLTYFQNEAQLEKSRLLSDRFSAERPKGSFSTLEIQRTEQGDSAMYLCASSLAGQGYQPQHFGDGTRLSIL.

The J gene is TRBJ2-2, the V gene TRBV18; D possibly corresponds to TRBD2 (5 bases). Germline loops: CDR1 KGHSH, CDR2 LQKENI. The ends were cut back, 6 bases at V and 5 bases at J, with 16 bases in the middle. This CDR3 contains 15 residues. DNA of the CDR3: TGTGCCAGCTCCCCTGGACTCACGGCTACCGGGGAGCTGTTTTTT. It translates to CASSPGLTATGELFF. Full variable domain (missing parts from reference TRBV18 and TRBJ2-2): NAGVMQNPRHLVRRRGQEARLRCSPMKGHSHVYWYRQLPEEGLKFMVYLQKENIIDESGMPKERFSAEFPKEGPSILRIQQVVRGDSAAYFCASSPGLTATGELFFGEGSRLTVL.

This chain joins TRBV28 and TRBJ1-1, with TRBD1 matching 7 bases. This CDR3 spans 14 amino acids. V shed 4 bases and J 5 bases; nucleotides not matched to a gene: 7. Germline assignment: CDR1 MDHEN and CDR2 SYDVKM. CDR3 region: CASSSPAGGTEAFF. In nucleotides, the CDR3 is TGTGCCAGCAGTTCGCCGGCAGGGGGGACTGAAGCTTTCTTT.

V and J are TRBV7-9 and TRBJ2-1; weak D call: TRBD1 (6 bases). CDR1 and CDR2 (germline): SEHNR, FQNEAQ (reference sequence). This CDR3 is built from 16 residues. V shed 2 bases and J shed 7 bases, with 18 bases lying between them. DNA of the CDR3: TGTGCCAGCAGCTTATTCCGACTGGGTCAGGGGAATGAGCAGTTCTTC. Residues: CASSLFRLGQGNEQFF.

This clonotype came up many times. The chain couples TRBV6-2 or TRBV6-3 to TRBJ2-1; D may be TRBD2 (6 bases). The CDR3 runs to 14 residues. Trimming took 8 bases from V and 8 from J, leaving 19 bases between them. The germline V gene has CDR1 MNHEY and CDR2 SVGEGT. As DNA, the CDR3 is TGTGCCAGCGGGGGTAGTAGCGGCAGCCATGAGCAGTTCTTC. Translation: CASGGSSGSHEQFF.

The chain is built from TRBV7-2 and TRBJ2-2; D unclear. The CDR3 is 16 residues long. Germline loops: CDR1 SGHTA, CDR2 FQGNSA. Trimming stripped 0 bases from V and 2 bases from J, with 10 bases between. This CDR3 is CASSLAARLNTGELFF. The CDR3 nucleotides read TGTGCCAGCAGCTTAGCGGCGCGGCTAAACACCGGGGAGCTGTTTTTT.

This clonotype was detected ten times or more. The chain has TRBV28 and TRBJ2-7; weak D call: TRBD1 (6 bases). CDR3 length equals 16 residues. Deletions cut 3 bases from V and 0 bases from J, with 15 bases between. CDR1 and CDR2 (germline): MDHEN, SYDVKM. The CDR3 nucleotides read TGTGCCAGCAGTTTTCGGGGACAAATTGTCTCCTACGAGCAGTACTTC. Protein: CASSFRGQIVSYEQYF.